This paragraph reports one T cell receptor (beta chain). As yet, its antigen is unknown. CDR3 length equals 18 residues. V was shortened by 3 bases and J by 0 bases, with 18 bases between the two germline ends. Germline loops: CDR1 MDHEN, CDR2 SYDVKM. The data stem from a study of OX40 agonist ivuxolimab in advanced cancers. Looking at the study overall: Every 2 weeks, ivuxolimab was infused into the patients intravenously at between 0.01 and 10 mg/kg. Study-level findings and limits: Average numbers of expanded clones were greater in CD8+ T cells than in CD4+. By week 6 at 0.1 to 3.0 mg/kg, blood CD4+ and CD8+ T cells had expanded clonally. The investigators did not determine what antigen specificity the expanded peripheral T cells had.

The data were produced by immunoSEQ multiplex PCR, yet TCRdb's version contains in-frame clones alone and is incomplete. The repertoire has some 30,000 clones, around 81% of them found once; the top ten carry around a fifth. The chain joins TRBV28 to TRBJ2-4; weak D call: TRBD2 (5 bases). The receptor was isolated from an adult with an advanced solid tumor such as melanoma, head and neck, liver or kidney cancer. This material consisted of CD4+ or CD8+ T cells sorted from blood, taken in a trial of the OX40 agonist ivuxolimab. The DNA for the CDR3 is TGTGCCAGCAGTTTTCGTGCTGGACTGAGGCTAGCCAAAAACATTCAGTACTTC. It encodes CASSFRAGLRLAKNIQYF.